This T cell receptor beta chain was recorded in a study of cytomegalovirus exposure and HLA in healthy donors. Study-level findings and limits: Generally TCR sequences proved uncommon, though certain public TCRs appeared in numerous donors. The CMV antigen specificity of a few CMV-associated chains was confirmed through in vitro analysis.

The protocol was immunoSEQ multiplex PCR, while the TCRdb copy is restricted to in-frame clones and leaves out a portion. This table has about 280,000 clones, roughly 90% appearing once. The donors belonged to the roughly 120-subject validation cohort, separate from the roughly 670-subject first cohort. The CDR3 runs 16 residues. The germline gives CDR1 LNHDA, CDR2 SQIVND (reference sequence). Trimming took off 1 base at V and 8 bases at J, with 18 bases between the two ends. Points on this clone: The antigen is not known.

Sequenced material: PBMCs. The genes are TRBV19 and TRBJ2-1; tentative D call: TRBD1 (6 bases). The source of this sequence is a woman aged 18 to 35 in good health and CMV-seronegative. CDR3 in DNA: TGTGCCAGTAGTATAGGGCCTTACTCCAGGGGTCATGAGCAGTTCTTC. It yields the protein CASSIGPYSRGHEQFF.